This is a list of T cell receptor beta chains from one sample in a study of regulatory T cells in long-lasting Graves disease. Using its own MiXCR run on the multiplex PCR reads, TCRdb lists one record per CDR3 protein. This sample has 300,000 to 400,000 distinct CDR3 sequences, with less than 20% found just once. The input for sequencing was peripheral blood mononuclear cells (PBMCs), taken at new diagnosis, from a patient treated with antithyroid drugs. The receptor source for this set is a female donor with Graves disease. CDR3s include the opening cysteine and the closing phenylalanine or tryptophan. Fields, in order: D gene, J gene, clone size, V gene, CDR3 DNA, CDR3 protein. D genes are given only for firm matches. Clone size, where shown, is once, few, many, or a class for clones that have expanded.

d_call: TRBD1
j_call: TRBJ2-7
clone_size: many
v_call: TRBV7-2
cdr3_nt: TGTGCCAGCCGCCATAGGGACAGCAGTTCCTACGAGCAGTACTTC
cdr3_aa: CASRHRDSSSYEQYF

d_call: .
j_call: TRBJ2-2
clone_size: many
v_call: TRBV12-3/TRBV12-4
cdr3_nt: TGTGCCAGCACCTCATCCCCGGGGGAGATGAACACCGGGGAGCTGTTTTTT
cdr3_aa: CASTSSPGEMNTGELFF

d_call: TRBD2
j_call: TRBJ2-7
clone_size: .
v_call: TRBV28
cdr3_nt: TGTGCCAGCTGTGGACTAGCGGGAGGGTACGAGCAGTACTTC
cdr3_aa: CASCGLAGGYEQYF

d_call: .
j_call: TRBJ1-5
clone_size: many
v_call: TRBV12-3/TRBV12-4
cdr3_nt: TGTGCCAGCAGTTTAGTTGGGGGCGTTAATCAGCCCCAGCATTTT
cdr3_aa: CASSLVGGVNQPQHF

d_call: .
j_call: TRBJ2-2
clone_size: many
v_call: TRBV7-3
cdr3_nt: TGTGCCAGCAGCTTAACGACAGGACAGTGGACCGGGGAGCTGTTTTTT
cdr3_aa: CASSLTTGQWTGELFF

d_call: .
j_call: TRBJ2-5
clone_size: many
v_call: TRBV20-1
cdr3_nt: TGCAGTGCTAGAAAAGCGGGCTTACAAGAGACCCAGTACTTC
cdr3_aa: CSARKAGLQETQYF

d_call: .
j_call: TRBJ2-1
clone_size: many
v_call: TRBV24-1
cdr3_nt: TGTGCCACCAGTGATTGGCGGCAGGGCTCCTACAATGAGCAGTTCTTC
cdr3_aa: CATSDWRQGSYNEQFF

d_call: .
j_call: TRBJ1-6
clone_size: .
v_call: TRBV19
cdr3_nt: TGTGCCAGTAGTAGCTATCAGGGATATACAACCGCGTCACCCCTCCACTTT
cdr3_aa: CASSSYQGYTTASPLHF

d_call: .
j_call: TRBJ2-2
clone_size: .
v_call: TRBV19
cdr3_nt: TGTGCCAGTAGTATGGGGGTAAACACCGGGGAGCTGTTTTTT
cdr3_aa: CASSMGVNTGELFF

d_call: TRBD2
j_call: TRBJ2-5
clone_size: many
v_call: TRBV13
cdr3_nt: TGTGCCAGCAGTTGGACTAGCGGACGGGGGACCCAGTACTTC
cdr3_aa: CASSWTSGRGTQYF

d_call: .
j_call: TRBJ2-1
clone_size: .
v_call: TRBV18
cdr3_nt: TGTGCCAGCTCACTCCCGGGACCAAACAATGAGCAGTTCTTC
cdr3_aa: CASSLPGPNNEQFF

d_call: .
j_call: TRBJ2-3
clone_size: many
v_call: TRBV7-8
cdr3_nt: TGTGCCAGCAGCTTAAACGATCTCGGGGTTAGCACAGATACGCAGTATTTT
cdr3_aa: CASSLNDLGVSTDTQYF

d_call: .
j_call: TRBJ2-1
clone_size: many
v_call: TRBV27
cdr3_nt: TGTGCCAGCAGTGAAGGGGGGACCTACAATGAGCAGTTCTTC
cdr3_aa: CASSEGGTYNEQFF

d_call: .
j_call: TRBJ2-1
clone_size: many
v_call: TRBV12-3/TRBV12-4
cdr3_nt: TGTGCCAGCAACCCCGGGGGCGGGAATGAGCAGTTCTTC
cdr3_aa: CASNPGGGNEQFF

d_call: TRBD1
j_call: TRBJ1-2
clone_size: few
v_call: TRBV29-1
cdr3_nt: TGCAGCGTTGACCAGGGGGCAGAGTATGGCTACACCTTC
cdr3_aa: CSVDQGAEYGYTF

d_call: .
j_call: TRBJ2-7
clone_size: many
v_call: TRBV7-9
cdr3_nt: TGTGCCAGCAGCTTAGCGACGGGGAGCGAGATATTACGCGAGCAGTACTTC
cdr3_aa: CASSLATGSEILREQYF

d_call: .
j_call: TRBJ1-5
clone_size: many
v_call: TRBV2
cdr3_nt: TGTGCCAGCAGCCGGGACACTGGCAATCAGCCCCAGCATTTT
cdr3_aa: CASSRDTGNQPQHF

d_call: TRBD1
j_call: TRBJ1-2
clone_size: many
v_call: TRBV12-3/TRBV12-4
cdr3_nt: TGTGCCAGCAGTCCACGGACAGGGCTGTATGGCTACACCTTC
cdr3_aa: CASSPRTGLYGYTF

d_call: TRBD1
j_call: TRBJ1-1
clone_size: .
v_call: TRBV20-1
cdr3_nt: TGCAGTGCTAAGAGACAGGGTGAAGCTTTCTTT
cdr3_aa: CSAKRQGEAFF

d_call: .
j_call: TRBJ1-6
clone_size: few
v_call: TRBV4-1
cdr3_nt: TGCGCCAGCAGCCAAGCCAGGACCCAGAAGAGCTCCTATAATTCACCCCTCCACTTT
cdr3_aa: CASSQARTQKSSYNSPLHF

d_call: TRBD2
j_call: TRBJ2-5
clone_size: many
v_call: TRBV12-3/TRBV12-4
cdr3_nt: TGTGCCAGCAGTTTAGTAAATAGCGGGGCCGAGACCCAGTACTTC
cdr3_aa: CASSLVNSGAETQYF

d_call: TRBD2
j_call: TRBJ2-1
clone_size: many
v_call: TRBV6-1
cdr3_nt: TGTGCCAGCAGACCCCGTGGCGGAACGGGAGGATCCTACAATGAGCAGTTCTTC
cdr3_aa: CASRPRGGTGGSYNEQFF

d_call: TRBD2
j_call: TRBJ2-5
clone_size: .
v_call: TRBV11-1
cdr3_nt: TGTGCCAGCAGCAGCCAAAGACAGGGGACTAGCGGGATGACCCAGTACTTC
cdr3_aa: CASSSQRQGTSGMTQYF

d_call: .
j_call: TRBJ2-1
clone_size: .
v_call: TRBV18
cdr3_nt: TGTGCCAGCTCACCCCTAGGTAGCTCCTACAATGAGCAGTTCTTC
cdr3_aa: CASSPLGSSYNEQFF

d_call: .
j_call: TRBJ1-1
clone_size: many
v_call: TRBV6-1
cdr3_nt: TGTGCCACCGTAGACCGCAGTCGGTACACTGAAGCTTTCTTT
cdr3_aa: CATVDRSRYTEAFF

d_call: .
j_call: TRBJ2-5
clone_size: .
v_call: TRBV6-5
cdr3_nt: TGTGCCAGCAGTTATTCCCAGGACAGCCCTCAACAGACCCAGTACTTC
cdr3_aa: CASSYSQDSPQQTQYF

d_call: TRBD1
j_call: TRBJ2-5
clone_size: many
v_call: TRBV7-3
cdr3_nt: TGTGCCAGCAGCTCTCAGGGGGACCAGTACTTC
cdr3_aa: CASSSQGDQYF

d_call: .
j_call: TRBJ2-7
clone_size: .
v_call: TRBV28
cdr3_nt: TGTGCCAGCCGCCGGGACACTCTTTACGAGCAGTACTTC
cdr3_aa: CASRRDTLYEQYF

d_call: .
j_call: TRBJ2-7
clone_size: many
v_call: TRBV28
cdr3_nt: TGTGCCAGCAGCGACTTCGGTGGCGAGCAGTACTTC
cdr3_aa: CASSDFGGEQYF

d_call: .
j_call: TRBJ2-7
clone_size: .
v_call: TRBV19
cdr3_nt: TGTGCCAGTAGTATTAGCGGCGGGGTCGGCGAGCAGTACTTC
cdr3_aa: CASSISGGVGEQYF

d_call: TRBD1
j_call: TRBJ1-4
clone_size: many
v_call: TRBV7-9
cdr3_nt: TGTGCCAGCAGCGCCCGACAGGGGGCGAATGAAAAACTGTTTTTT
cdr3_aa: CASSARQGANEKLFF

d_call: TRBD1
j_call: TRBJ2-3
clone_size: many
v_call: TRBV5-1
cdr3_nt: TGCGCCAGCAGCTCAGGACAGGGGGTGAGAGATACGCAGTATTTT
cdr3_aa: CASSSGQGVRDTQYF

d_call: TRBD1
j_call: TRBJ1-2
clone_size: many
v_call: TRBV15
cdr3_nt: TGTGCCACCAGCTTACCCCGGGACAGGGGTTATGGCTACACCTTC
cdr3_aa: CATSLPRDRGYGYTF

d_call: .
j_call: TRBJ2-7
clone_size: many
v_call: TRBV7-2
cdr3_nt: TGTGCCAGCAGCTTAGTGAATCGGTACGAGCAGTACTTC
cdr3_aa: CASSLVNRYEQYF

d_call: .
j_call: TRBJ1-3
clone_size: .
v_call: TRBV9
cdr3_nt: TGTGCCAGCAGCGCCCGATACACGGAACGGACTCGGTCCTCTGGAAACACCATATATTTT
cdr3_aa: CASSARYTERTRSSGNTIYF

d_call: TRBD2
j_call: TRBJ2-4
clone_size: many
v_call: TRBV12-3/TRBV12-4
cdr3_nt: TGTGCCAGCAGAGCCCCGGGAGGCATTCAGTACTTC
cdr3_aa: CASRAPGGIQYF

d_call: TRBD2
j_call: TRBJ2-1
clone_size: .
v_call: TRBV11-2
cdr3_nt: TGTGCCAGCAGCCAACCCGCGGCGGGAGTCCATGAGCAGTTCTTC
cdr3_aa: CASSQPAAGVHEQFF

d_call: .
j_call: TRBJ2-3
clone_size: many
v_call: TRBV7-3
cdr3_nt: TGTGCCAGCAGCCCGGGGAGGGGGGGCACAGATACGCAGTATTTT
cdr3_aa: CASSPGRGGTDTQYF

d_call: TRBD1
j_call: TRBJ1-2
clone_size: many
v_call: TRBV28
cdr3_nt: TGTGCCAGCAGTCTAGGGACAGGGAACCTCTATGGCTACACCTTC
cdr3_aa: CASSLGTGNLYGYTF

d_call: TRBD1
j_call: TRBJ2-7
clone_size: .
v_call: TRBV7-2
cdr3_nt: TGTGCCAGCAGCATCCGTATAGGGGGCCGATCCTACGAGCAGTACTTC
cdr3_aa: CASSIRIGGRSYEQYF

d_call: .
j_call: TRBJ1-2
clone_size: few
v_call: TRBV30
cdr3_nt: TGTGCCTGGAGGTATCATAACTATGGCTACACCTTC
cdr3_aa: CAWRYHNYGYTF

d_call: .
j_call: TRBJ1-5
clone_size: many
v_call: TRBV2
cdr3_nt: TGTGCCAGCAGTGAAGCGCTGGGCGGTTTCAATCAGCCCCAGCATTTT
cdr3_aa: CASSEALGGFNQPQHF

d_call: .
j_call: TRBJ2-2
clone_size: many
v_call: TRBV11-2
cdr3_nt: TGTGCCAGCAGCTTATCGGGCCTAAAAACCGGGGAGCTGTTTTTT
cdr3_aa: CASSLSGLKTGELFF

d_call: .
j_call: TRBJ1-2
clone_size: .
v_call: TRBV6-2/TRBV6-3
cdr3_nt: TGTGCCAGCAGTTACCGGGGTACTACTAACTATGGCTACACCTTC
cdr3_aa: CASSYRGTTNYGYTF

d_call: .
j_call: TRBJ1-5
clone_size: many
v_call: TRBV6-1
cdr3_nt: TGTGCCAGCAGCCACGGTGGGGTAGGACAGCCCCAGCATTTT
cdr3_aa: CASSHGGVGQPQHF

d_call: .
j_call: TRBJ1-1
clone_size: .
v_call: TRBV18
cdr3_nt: TGTGCCAGCTCACCACCGTCGGTCAGTCGGGAAACTGAAGCTTTCTTT
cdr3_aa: CASSPPSVSRETEAFF

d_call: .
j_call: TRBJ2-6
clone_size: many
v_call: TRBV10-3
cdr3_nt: TGTGCCATCAGTGAGGGGACTGGGGCCAACGTCCTGACTTTC
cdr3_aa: CAISEGTGANVLTF

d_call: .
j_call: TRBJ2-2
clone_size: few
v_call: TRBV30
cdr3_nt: TGTGCCTGGGGCGGGAATGAGATCGGGGAGCTGTTTTTT
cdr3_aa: CAWGGNEIGELFF